The T cell receptor beta chain described here comes from a study of blood T cell repertoires in COVID-19. About the study: The United States, Italy and Spain were the sources of the acute and convalescent COVID-19 samples. In each case, the material was cDNA or gDNA derived from T cells, B-cell-depleted T cells, or PBMCs.

Under the authors' procedure: Nucleated cell counts were estimated from reference gene primer amplification. Clones were read by immunoSEQ multiplex PCR, and TCRdb kept only the in-frame ones, dropping some. V, J and clone size were drawn from that table, and D and trimming were deduced from the DNA. The sample includes around 260,000 clones, about 89% of them seen just once. The CDR3 is 13 amino acids. Looked up from germline, CDR1 is MDHEN and CDR2 is SYDVKM. V was trimmed by 2 bases and J by 8 bases, leaving 12 bases between them. The sample was peripheral blood. The chain is built from TRBV28 and TRBJ1-2; D might be TRBD1 (5 bases). The clonotype was recovered from a woman in her forties who had recovered from COVID-19. The CDR3 nucleotides are TGTGCCAGCAGTTTAGGGCAGGGTGGCGGCTACACCTTC. Encoded protein: CASSLGQGGGYTF.